This T cell receptor (beta chain) was observed in a study of CD8 T cells in ankylosing spondylitis. Notes on the study in general: There was reportedly significant enrichment of clones that were disease-linked in matched ankylosing spondylitis synovial fluid.

Comments on this clonotype: No antigen is known for it.

MiXCR, applied by TCRdb to the 5' RACE reads, yields one record per CDR3 protein. This table has about 130,000 distinct CDR3 sequences, roughly 8.8% appearing once. V shed 4 bases and J shed 15 bases, with 19 bases lying between them. CDR1 SQVTM and CDR2 ANQGSEA come from the germline V gene. The CDR3 contains 12 residues. The chain has TRBV29-1 and TRBJ2-1, with D maybe TRBD2 (5 bases). This TCR derives from a male donor with ankylosing spondylitis or in good health (not recorded which). The specimen sequenced was blood, either unsorted or a sorted T cell fraction (not recorded which). As DNA, the CDR3 is TGCAGCGTTGGAATCGGGGTCGACGAGTGGTTCTTC. As protein: CSVGIGVDEWFF.